This T cell receptor delta chain appears in the sequencing data of a study of Vδ1+ human thymocytes. Extracted RNA was reverse transcribed into cDNA. Pooled V-gene forward primers with one constant-region reverse primer generated the CDR3 amplicons by multiplex PCR. TCRdb ran CATT on the multiplex PCR reads. The table includes under 85,000 delta-chain clones, around 34% detected once. Sorted Vdelta1+ thymocytes were about 97% to 99.6% pure. Study-level findings and limits: Despite high sort purity, roughly 20% of thymic T cell receptor delta sequences were Vdelta2. In the thymus, TRG and TRD repertoires looked highly polyclonal with Gaussian CDR3 lengths.

V was clipped by 0 bases and J by 2 bases; unmatched bases: 13. The CDR3 totals 19 residues. Germline CDR1 is TSWWSYY and CDR2 is QGS. In its sample, this clone was seen a few times. Its antigen remains unknown. The source is a boy in the first two years of life who had congenital heart surgery. Sequenced: Vdelta1+ gamma-delta thymocytes from the thymus. Documented subset: FACS-sorted CD3+ TCRalphabeta- TCRVdelta1+ TCRVdelta2- thymocytes. The V gene is TRDV1, the J gene TRDJ1; 9 nucleotides agree with TRDD3. Here the CDR3 DNA reads TGTGCTCTTGGGGAACTATACCCCTACGTGTGGGGGATAACCGATAAACTCATCTTT. Translated: CALGELYPYVWGITDKLIF.